This TCR beta chain was retrieved from a study of CD8 T cells in Susac syndrome. In this sample, this clonotype turned up once. RNA was extracted with the RNeasy kit, and a quantity of roughly 0.45 to 1 ug was reverse transcribed using random hexamers. TCRdb called the immunoSEQ multiplex PCR reads again in MiXCR, with one record for every CDR3 protein. The sample has under 200,000 distinct CDR3 sequences, about 91% seen once. While CD8+ and CD4+ T cells were isolated negatively, TEMRA cells were enriched by FACS. The germline V gene has CDR1 DFQATT and CDR2 SNEGSKA (reference sequence). V lost 3 bases, J lost 0 bases, and 21 bases lay in between. The CDR3 consists of 19 residues.

The TCR originated in a human donor with Susac syndrome. Sequenced sample: CD4+ T cells from PBMCs. J is TRBJ1-6 and V is TRBV20-1, with D uncertain. CDR3 bases: TGCAGTGCTAGTAGCCGGGCCAACACCTATAGCTCCTATAATTCACCCCTCCACTTT. It codes for CSASSRANTYSSYNSPLHF.